Sequencing of this TCR beta chain was carried out in a study of OX40 agonist ivuxolimab in advanced cancers. Study-wide points: The authors also found low normalized T-cell clonal expansion in some nonresponders. Both blood CD4+ and CD8+ T cells showed clonal growth by week 6 at 0.1 to 3.0 mg/kg.

Points on this clone: Antigen unknown.

CDR1 MGHRA and CDR2 YSYEKL come from the germline V gene. Losses at the gene ends were 3 bases for V and 9 bases for J; bases not matched to a gene: 11. The CDR3 sequence is 16 residues long. TCRdb's table, derived via immunoSEQ multiplex PCR, lists solely in-frame clones and lacks some. This table holds about 15,000 clones, around 80% found once. The chain couples TRBV4-1 to TRBJ2-1; 10 positions agree with TRBD2. The sample was CD4+ or CD8+ T cells sorted from blood, taken in a trial of the OX40 agonist ivuxolimab. The source is an adult with an advanced solid tumor such as melanoma, head and neck, liver or kidney cancer. CDR3 in amino acids: CASSQRRLAGEAEQFF. The CDR3 DNA sequence: TGCGCCAGCAGCCAGCGTCGTCTAGCGGGAGAGGCTGAGCAGTTCTTC.